Each of the 22 T cell receptor beta chains below was sequenced from the same sample in a study of T cell repertoires in cytomegalovirus infection (dated by TCRdb to between 2019 and 2020). Per the publication, the treatment or condition label means: in vitro stimulation with specific CMV peptide epitopes to enrich CMV-specific T cells. TCRdb shows the sequencer as Illumina HiSeq 1500. TCRdb cleaned the public reads at Q25 with fastp, built clones with MiXCR and kept in-frame beta chains. Rows with a matching CDR3 protein are joined into one entry that keeps the most common DNA and genes. The sample yields 80,000 or so distinct CDR3 sequences; around 40% were counted once. The top ten hold over 85% of the sample. These receptors have no known antigen. The sample here was CD8+ T cells from cultured PBMCs, taken from culture after CMV antigen stimulation. The source of these receptors is a human donor in good health (CMV status not recorded). Some clones in this sample may be carry-over from other donors' samples.

This sequence joins TRBV29-1 and TRBJ2-7; maybe TRBD1 (5 bases). The germline V and J ends were trimmed by 1 base and 1 base, with 11 bases remaining between them. CDR1 and CDR2 from the germline V gene are SQVTM and ANQGSEA. This CDR3 is built from 14 residues. CDR3 region: CSVEVGQGSYEQYF. The CDR3 DNA reads TGCAGCGTTGAAGTGGGGCAGGGATCCTACGAGCAGTACTTC.

V usage is TRBV7-9 and J usage is TRBJ2-7, with D hard to call. Germline CDR1 SEHNR, CDR2 FQNEAQ (reference sequence). V was cut by 5 bases and J by 5 bases, with 16 bases left in between. The CDR3 spans 14 residues. The CDR3 DNA reads TGTGCCAGCAGCCGTGCAAGCCAATCGGACGAGCAGTACTTC. It is translated as CASSRASQSDEQYF.

In its sample, this clonotype was seen a few times. The chain has TRBV4-2 and TRBJ1-2, with D tentatively TRBD1 (6 bases). CDR3 length equals 18 residues. The V and J ends lost 0 bases and 5 bases respectively, with 22 bases between them. Germline V CDR1 and CDR2: LGHNA, YNFKEQ. This chain's CDR3 is CASSQDRVTGAGVYGYTF. For the CDR3, the DNA is TGTGCCAGCAGCCAAGACCGTGTGACGGGGGCGGGGGTTTATGGCTACACCTTC.

The rearrangement links TRBV27 to TRBJ1-3; no reliable D call. This CDR3 is 13 amino acids long. Germline V gene lookup returns CDR1 MNHEY and CDR2 SMNVEV (reference sequence). V was shortened by 7 bases and J by 0 bases, with 7 bases between the two germline ends. CDR3 coding DNA: TGTGCCAGCAAGTCCAGCTCTGGAAACACCATATATTTT. This translates into CASKSSSGNTIYF.

The V and J genes are TRBV6-1 and TRBJ1-1; D unresolved. CDR1 and CDR2 (germline): MNHNS, SASEGT. CDR3 length equals 15 residues. V lost 7 bases to trimming and J lost 0 bases, with 15 bases between them. The CDR3 is CASIISGILNTEAFF. CDR3 coding DNA: TGTGCCAGCATCATTTCGGGTATCCTGAACACTGAAGCTTTCTTT.

Remarks on this clonotype: A junction end diverges from the germline sequence, so it may reflect a read error. CDR3 sequence reads: CASSLGGNPEAFF. CDR3 DNA sequence: TGTGCCAGCAGTTTAGGGGGGAACCCTGAAGCTTTCTTT. The rearrangement joins TRBV12-3 or TRBV12-4 to TRBJ1-1; weak D call: TRBD1 (5 bases). The CDR3 extends over 13 amino acids.

The chain links TRBV7-2 to TRBJ2-3; D may be TRBD1 or TRBD2 (5 bases each). The CDR3 covers 15 residues. The germline gives CDR1 SGHTA, CDR2 FQGNSA. V was trimmed by 0 bases and J by 10 bases, leaving 17 bases between them. In nucleotides, the CDR3 is TGTGCCAGCAGCTTAGCGCAAGGTGGGAGAGGGGCGCAGTATTTT. It translates to CASSLAQGGRGAQYF.

This clonotype was observed a handful of times. The chain is built from TRBV12-3 or TRBV12-4 and TRBJ1-2; weak D call: TRBD1 (5 bases). The CDR3 loop spans 13 amino acids. Trimming cost V 3 bases and J 4 bases, with 9 bases left between them. The CDR3, as DNA: TGTGCCAGCAGTTTTGAGAGGGGCTATGGCTACACCTTC. It encodes CASSFERGYGYTF.

This chain links TRBV4-1 with TRBJ2-7; possible D gene TRBD2, 6 bases. The CDR3 runs 15 residues. With 4 bases removed from V and 3 bases from J, the gap between germline ends came to 16 bases. Per the germline V gene, CDR1 is MGHRA and CDR2 is YSYEKL. The CDR3 DNA reads as TGCGCCAGCAGCCCTCAAGTTGGGGGGAGCTACGAGCAGTACTTC. As protein: CASSPQVGGSYEQYF.

This clonotype was detected only a few times. This chain links TRBV7-2 with TRBJ1-4, with 9 bases that match TRBD1. J lost 0 bases, V lost 3 bases, and 14 bases had no gene match. CDR1 SGHTA and CDR2 FQGNSA come from the germline V gene. This CDR3 is built from 20 residues. The CDR3 coding sequence is TGTGCCAGCAGCTTTGAGGTCGGGACAGGGAGGTTTGCAACTAATGAAAAACTGTTTTTT. It codes for CASSFEVGTGRFATNEKLFF.

The sample holds a few counts of this clonotype. The gene calls are TRBV6-1 and TRBJ2-3, with D hard to call. This CDR3 is 14 amino acids long. Germline V CDR1 and CDR2: MNHNS, SASEGT. V was clipped by 6 bases and J by 3 bases, with 13 bases between them. CDR3 loop: CASSADAETDTQYF. CDR3 nucleotide sequence: TGTGCCAGCAGCGCCGACGCCGAGACAGATACGCAGTATTTT.

This clonotype was found once. The rearrangement joins TRBV18 to TRBJ1-4; TRBD1 matches at 10 bases. The CDR3 contains 18 residues. Germline assignment: CDR1 KGHSH and CDR2 LQKENI. The J segment lost 1 base and the V segment lost 3 bases, leaving 8 bases of the junction unmatched. CDR3 sequence reads: CASSPFGTGERTNEKLFF. CDR3 in DNA: TGTGCCAGCTCACCGTTCGGGACAGGGGAGAGAACTAATGAAAAACTGTTTTTT.

This clonotype has only a few counts. Germline and junction disagree at one end, which may indicate a read error. The J gene is TRBJ2-3, the V gene TRBV7-6, with TRBD2 matching 12 bases. Germline assignment: CDR1 SGHVS and CDR2 FNYEAQ. The CDR3 covers 19 residues. The CDR3 region is CASSLGHASGGAWTDTQYF. The DNA of the CDR3 is TGTGCTAGCAGCTTAGGCCACGCTAGCGGGGGGGCCTGGACAGATACGCAGTATTTT.

This clonotype has only a few counts. The chain is built from TRBV4-1 and TRBJ2-1; tentative D call: TRBD2 (5 bases). V was clipped by 4 bases and J by 3 bases, with 22 bases between them. CDR1 and CDR2 (germline): MGHRA, YSYEKL. The CDR3 length is 18 residues. The CDR3 reads CASSPSGGRLNVYNEQFF. Here the CDR3 DNA reads TGCGCCAGCAGCCCATCAGGAGGCCGTCTAAATGTCTACAATGAGCAGTTCTTC.

The CDR3 reads CASSLALLNSPLHF. As DNA, the CDR3 is TGTGCCAGCAGCTTAGCGCTTCTGAATTCACCCCTCCACTTT. This sequence joins TRBV7-8 and TRBJ1-6; D is ambiguous. The CDR3 has 14 residues. The V gene lost 0 bases and the J gene lost 7 bases, with 7 bases spanning the gap. CDR1 is SGHVS and CDR2 is FQNEAQ in the germline V gene.

In this sample, this clonotype turned up a few times. This chain connects TRBV7-2 to TRBJ2-5; 10 positions match TRBD1. With V trimmed by 3 bases and J by 2 bases, 3 bases remained unmatched. The germline CDR1 and CDR2 sequences are SGHTA and FQGNSA. The CDR3 has 15 amino acids. The chain's CDR3 is CASSLGTGEQETQYF. In DNA form, the CDR3 reads TGTGCCAGCAGCTTGGGGACAGGGGAACAAGAGACCCAGTACTTC.

Here the CDR3 reads CASSSAGTEAFF. The CDR3, as DNA: TGTGCCAGCAGCTCCGCTGGCACTGAAGCTTTCTTT. The chain links TRBV7-3 to TRBJ1-1, with D unclear. The germline gives CDR1 SGHTA, CDR2 FQGTGA. V gave up 4 bases and J gave up 4 bases, with 7 bases separating them. The CDR3 spans 12 residues. The full variable domain, its missing parts supplied by reference TRBV7-3 and TRBJ1-1, is GAGVSQTPSNKVTEKGKYVELRCDPISGHTALYWYRQSLGQGPEFLIYFQGTGAADDSGLPNDRFFAVRPEGSVSTLKIQRTERGDSAVYLCASSSAGTEAFFGQGTRLTVV.

This clonotype was counted only a few times. This rearrangement joins TRBV7-9 to TRBJ2-3; D tentatively reads TRBD1 or TRBD2 (5 bases each). Germline V gives CDR1 SEHNR, CDR2 FQNEAQ (reference sequence). The CDR3 is made up of 14 amino acids. Deletions cut 4 bases from V and 6 bases from J, with 14 bases between. The CDR3 here is CASSSELGVDTQYF. The DNA for the CDR3 is TGTGCCAGCAGCTCCGAGTTGGGGGTGGATACGCAGTATTTT.

This chain links TRBV28 with TRBJ1-5; D gene uncertain. With 6 bases removed from V and 4 bases from J, the gap between germline ends came to 7 bases. Germline CDR1 reads MDHEN; CDR2 reads SYDVKM. The CDR3 loop spans 12 amino acids. CDR3 DNA: TGTGCCAGCAGGAGTCCGAATCAGCCCCAGCATTTT. This codes for CASRSPNQPQHF.

This clonotype was detected once. The chain carries TRBV20-1 and TRBJ2-1; TRBD1 agrees at 10 bases. Germline trimming cut 6 bases from V and 5 bases from J; bases unmatched to any gene: 13. This CDR3 has 16 amino acids. CDR1 is DFQATT and CDR2 is SNEGSKA in the germline V gene (reference sequence). The CDR3 protein is CSAWDRGKSLNNEQFF. The CDR3 coding sequence is TGCAGTGCCTGGGACAGGGGTAAATCTTTAAACAATGAGCAGTTCTTC.

The gene calls are TRBV4-1 and TRBJ2-1; unclear D gene. CDR1 and CDR2 from the germline V gene are MGHRA and YSYEKL. CDR3 length: 16 amino acids. V lost 0 bases and J 4 bases, leaving 13 bases between the germline ends. This CDR3 is CASSQEVWGSYNEQFF. Written as DNA, the CDR3 is TGCGCCAGCAGCCAAGAGGTATGGGGTAGTTACAATGAGCAGTTCTTC.

The chain couples TRBV6-2 or TRBV6-3 to TRBJ2-7; TRBD2 matches at 16 bases. CDR1 and CDR2 from the germline V gene are MNHEY and SVGEGT. J gave up 2 bases and V 4 bases, and 17 bases lay outside the gene matches. CDR3 length: 21 amino acids. CDR3 region: CASSSGTSGGVGSVVAYEQYF. In DNA, the CDR3 is TGTGCCAGCAGTTCCGGGACTAGCGGGGGGGTCGGTTCGGTGGTCGCCTACGAGCAGTACTTC.